This T cell receptor beta chain was sequenced in a study of CD8+ T cells in alopecia areata. Turning to the study itself: A regimen of oral tofacitinib, 5 to 10 mg twice daily, was given to treated patients. Study-level results: Association of baseline CD8+ expansion with response is uncertain owing to one nonresponder. Tofacitinib significantly reduced both scalp clonality and expanded CD8+ clones among the top 100.

TCR sequencing used cDNA made by reverse transcription of extracted RNA. The table came from immunoSEQ multiplex PCR; TCRdb's copy has only in-frame clones and leaves some out. Among under 350,000 clones, 55% to 75% were seen once, and the ten largest hold approximately 1.8%. Described treatment: oral pan-JAK inhibitor, 5-10 mg twice daily. Starting from PBMCs, sorting isolated CD4+ and CD8+ T cells. This clone has a handful of counts. No antigen is known for it. The origin of this receptor is a human donor with alopecia areata. The sample here was CD4+ T cells sorted from blood, taken at week 24, from a patient treated with tofacitinib.

CDR3 protein: CASSRGGNTEAFF. CDR3 nucleotide sequence: TGTGCCAGCTCTCGCGGAGGGAACACTGAAGCTTTCTTT. This chain uses TRBV18 with TRBJ1-1; D is unclear. Trimming pared 6 bases from V and 1 base from J, leaving 9 bases between. Per germline, CDR1 KGHSH and CDR2 LQKENI. The CDR3 sequence is 13 residues long.